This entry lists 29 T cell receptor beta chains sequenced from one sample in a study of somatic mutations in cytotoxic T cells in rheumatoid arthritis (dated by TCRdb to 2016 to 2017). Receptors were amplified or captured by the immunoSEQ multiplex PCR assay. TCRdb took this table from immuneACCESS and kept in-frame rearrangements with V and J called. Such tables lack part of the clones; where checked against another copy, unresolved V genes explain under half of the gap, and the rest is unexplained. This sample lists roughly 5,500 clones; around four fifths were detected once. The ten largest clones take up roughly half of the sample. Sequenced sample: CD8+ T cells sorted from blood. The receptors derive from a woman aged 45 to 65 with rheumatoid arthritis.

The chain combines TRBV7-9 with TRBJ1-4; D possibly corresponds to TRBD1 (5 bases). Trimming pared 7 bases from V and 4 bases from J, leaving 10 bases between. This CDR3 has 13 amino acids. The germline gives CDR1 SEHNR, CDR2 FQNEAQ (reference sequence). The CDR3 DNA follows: TGTGCCAGCAATTACAGGAGTAATGAAAAACTGTTTTTT. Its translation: CASNYRSNEKLFF.

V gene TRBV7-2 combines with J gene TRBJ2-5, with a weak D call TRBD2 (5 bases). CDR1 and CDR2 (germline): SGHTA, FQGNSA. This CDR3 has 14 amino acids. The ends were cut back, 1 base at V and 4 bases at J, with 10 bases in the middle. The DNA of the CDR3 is TGTGCCAGCAGCTTAGATTCGGGGTTAGAGACCCAGTACTTC. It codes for CASSLDSGLETQYF.

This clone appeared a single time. The CDR3 is CATSRAGNEQFF. Here the CDR3 DNA reads TGTGCCACCAGCAGGGCGGGGAATGAGCAGTTCTTC. The chain recombines TRBV15 with TRBJ2-1; D perhaps matches TRBD2 (6 bases). This CDR3 has 12 amino acids. The germline gives CDR1 LNHNV, CDR2 YYDKDF (reference sequence). The V end was cut by 3 bases, the J end by 7 bases, with 7 bases between.

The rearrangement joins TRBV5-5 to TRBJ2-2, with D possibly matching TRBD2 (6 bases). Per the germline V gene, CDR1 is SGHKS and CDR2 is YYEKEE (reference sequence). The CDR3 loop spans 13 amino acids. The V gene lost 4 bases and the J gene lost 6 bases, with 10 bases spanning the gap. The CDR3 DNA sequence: TGTGCCAGCAGCCCCAGCGGGTCCGGGGAGCTGTTTTTT. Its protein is CASSPSGSGELFF.

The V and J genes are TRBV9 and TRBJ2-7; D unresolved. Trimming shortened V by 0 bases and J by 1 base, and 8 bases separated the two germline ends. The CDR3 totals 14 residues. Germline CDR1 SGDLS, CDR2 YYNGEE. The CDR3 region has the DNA TGTGCCAGCAGCGTAGACGCGGATTCCTACGAGCAGTACTTC. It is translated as CASSVDADSYEQYF.

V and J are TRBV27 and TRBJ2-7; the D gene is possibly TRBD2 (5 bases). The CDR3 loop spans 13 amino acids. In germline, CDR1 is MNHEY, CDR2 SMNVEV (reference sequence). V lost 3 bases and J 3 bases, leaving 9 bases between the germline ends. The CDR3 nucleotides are TGTGCCAGCAGTTTTTCCGGGGACTACGAGCAGTACTTC. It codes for CASSFSGDYEQYF.

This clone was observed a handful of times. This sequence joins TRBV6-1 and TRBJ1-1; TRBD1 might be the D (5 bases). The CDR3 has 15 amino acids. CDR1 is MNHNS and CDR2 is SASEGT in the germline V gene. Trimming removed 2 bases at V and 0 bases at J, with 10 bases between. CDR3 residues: CASSEWGQMNTEAFF. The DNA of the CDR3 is TGTGCCAGCAGTGAATGGGGCCAGATGAACACTGAAGCTTTCTTT.

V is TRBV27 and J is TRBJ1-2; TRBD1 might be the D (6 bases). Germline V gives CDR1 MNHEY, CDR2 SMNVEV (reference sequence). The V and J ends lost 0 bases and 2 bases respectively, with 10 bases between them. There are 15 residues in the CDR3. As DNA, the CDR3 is TGTGCCAGCAGTTTATCGGCTACAGGGAACTATGGCTACACCTTC. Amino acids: CASSLSATGNYGYTF.

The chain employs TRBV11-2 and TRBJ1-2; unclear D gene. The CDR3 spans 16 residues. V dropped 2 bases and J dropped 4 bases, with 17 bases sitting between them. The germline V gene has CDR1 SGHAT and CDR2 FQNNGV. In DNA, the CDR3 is TGTGCCAGCAGCTTAACTTCAACAGACTACGGCTATGGCTACACCTTC. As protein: CASSLTSTDYGYGYTF.

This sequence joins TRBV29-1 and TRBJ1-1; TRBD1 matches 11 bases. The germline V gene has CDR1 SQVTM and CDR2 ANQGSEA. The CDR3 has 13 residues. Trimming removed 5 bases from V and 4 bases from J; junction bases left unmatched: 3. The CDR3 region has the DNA TGCAGCGTTTATGGGACAGGGGGCACTGAAGCTTTCTTT. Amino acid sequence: CSVYGTGGTEAFF. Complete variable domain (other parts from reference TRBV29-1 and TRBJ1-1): SAVISQKPSRDICQRGTSLTIQCQVDSQVTMMFWYRQQPGQSLTLIATANQGSEATYESGFVIDKFPISRPNLTFSTLTVSNMSPEDSSIYLCSVYGTGGTEAFFGQGTRLTVV.

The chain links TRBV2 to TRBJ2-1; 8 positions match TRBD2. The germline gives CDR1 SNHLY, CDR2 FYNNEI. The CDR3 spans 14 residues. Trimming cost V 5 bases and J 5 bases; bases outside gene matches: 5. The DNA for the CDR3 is TGTGCCAGCAGTAGGCAGCGGGAGCACAATGAGCAGTTCTTC. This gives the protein CASSRQREHNEQFF.

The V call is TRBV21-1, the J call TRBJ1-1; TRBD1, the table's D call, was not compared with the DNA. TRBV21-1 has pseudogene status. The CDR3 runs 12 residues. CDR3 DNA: TGTGCCAGCAGCACGGACAGGCGGGAAGCTTTCTTT. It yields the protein CASSTDRREAFF.

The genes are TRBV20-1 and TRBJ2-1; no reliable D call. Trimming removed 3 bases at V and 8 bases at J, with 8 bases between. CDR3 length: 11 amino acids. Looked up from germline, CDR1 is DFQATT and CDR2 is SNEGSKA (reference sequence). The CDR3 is CSARNSYEQFF. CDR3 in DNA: TGCAGTGCTAGGAACTCCTATGAGCAGTTCTTC.

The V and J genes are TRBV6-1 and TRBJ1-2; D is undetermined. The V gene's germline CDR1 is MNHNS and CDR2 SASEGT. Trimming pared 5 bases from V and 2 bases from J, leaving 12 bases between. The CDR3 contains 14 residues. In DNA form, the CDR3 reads TGTGCCAGCAGTAAAATCGACGGGAACTATGGCTACACCTTC. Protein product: CASSKIDGNYGYTF.

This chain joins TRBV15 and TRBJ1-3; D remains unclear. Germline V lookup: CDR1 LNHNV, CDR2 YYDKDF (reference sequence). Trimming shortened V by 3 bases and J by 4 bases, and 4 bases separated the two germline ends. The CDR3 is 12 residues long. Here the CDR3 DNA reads TGTGCCACCAGCAGTCTCGGAAACACCATATATTTT. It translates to CATSSLGNTIYF.

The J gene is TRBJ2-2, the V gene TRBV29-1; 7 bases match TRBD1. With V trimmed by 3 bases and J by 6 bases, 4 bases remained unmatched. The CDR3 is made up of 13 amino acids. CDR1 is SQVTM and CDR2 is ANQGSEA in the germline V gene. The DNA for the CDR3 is TGCAGCGTTGACAGCCAGGGGGCCGGGGAGCTGTTTTTT. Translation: CSVDSQGAGELFF.

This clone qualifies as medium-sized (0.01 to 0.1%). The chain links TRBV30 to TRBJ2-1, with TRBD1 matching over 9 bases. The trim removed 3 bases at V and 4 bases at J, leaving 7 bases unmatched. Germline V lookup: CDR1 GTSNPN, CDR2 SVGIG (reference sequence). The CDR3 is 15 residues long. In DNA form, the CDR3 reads TGTGCCTGGAGCCCGACAGGGGGGATGTACAATGAGCAGTTCTTC. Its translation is CAWSPTGGMYNEQFF.

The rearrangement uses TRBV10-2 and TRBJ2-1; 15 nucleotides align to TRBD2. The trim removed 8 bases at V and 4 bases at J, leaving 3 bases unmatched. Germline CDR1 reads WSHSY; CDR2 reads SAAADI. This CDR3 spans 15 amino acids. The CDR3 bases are TGCGCCAGCGCGGGACTAGCGGGAGGTTACAATGAGCAGTTCTTC. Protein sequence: CASAGLAGGYNEQFF.

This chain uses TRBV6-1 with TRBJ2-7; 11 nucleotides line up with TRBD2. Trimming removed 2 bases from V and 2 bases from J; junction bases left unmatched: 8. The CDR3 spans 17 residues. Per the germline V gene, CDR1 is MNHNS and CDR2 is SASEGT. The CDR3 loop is CASSEPRFSGGAYEQYF. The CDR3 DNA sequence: TGTGCCAGCAGTGAACCCCGATTTAGCGGGGGGGCCTACGAGCAGTACTTC.

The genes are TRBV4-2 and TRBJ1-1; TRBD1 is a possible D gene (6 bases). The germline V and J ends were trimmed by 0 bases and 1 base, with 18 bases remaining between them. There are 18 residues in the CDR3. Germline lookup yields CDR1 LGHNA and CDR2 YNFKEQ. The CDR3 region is CASSQEGGGGVRNTEAFF. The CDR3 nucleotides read TGTGCCAGCAGCCAAGAAGGGGGGGGTGGGGTCCGGAACACTGAAGCTTTCTTT.

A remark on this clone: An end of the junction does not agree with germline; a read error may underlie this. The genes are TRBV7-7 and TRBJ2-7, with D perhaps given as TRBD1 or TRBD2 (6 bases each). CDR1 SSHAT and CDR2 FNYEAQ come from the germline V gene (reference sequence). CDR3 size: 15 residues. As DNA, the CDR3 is TGTGCTAGCAGCTTAGCGGTCCAGGGGATTGACGAGCAGTACTTC. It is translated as CASSLAVQGIDEQYF. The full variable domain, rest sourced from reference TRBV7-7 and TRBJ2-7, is GAGVSQSPRYKVTKRGQDVTLRCDPISSHATLYWYQQALGQGPEFLTYFNYEAQPDKSGLPSDRFSAERPEGSISTLTIQRTEQRDSAMYRCASSLAVQGIDEQYFGPGTRLTVT.

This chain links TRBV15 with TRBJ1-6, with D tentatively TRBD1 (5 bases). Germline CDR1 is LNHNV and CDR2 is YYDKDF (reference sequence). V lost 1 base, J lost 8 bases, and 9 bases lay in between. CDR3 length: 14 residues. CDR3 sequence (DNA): TGTGCCACCAGCAGAGTTCTCAGGGATTCACCCCTCCACTTT. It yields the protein CATSRVLRDSPLHF.

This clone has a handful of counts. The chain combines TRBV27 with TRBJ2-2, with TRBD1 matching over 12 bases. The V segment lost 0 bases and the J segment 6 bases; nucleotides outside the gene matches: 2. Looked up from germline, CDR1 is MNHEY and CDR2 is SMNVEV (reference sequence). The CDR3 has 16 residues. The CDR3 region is CASSLSGTGGPGELFF. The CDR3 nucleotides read TGTGCCAGCAGTTTATCGGGGACAGGGGGCCCCGGGGAGCTGTTTTTT.

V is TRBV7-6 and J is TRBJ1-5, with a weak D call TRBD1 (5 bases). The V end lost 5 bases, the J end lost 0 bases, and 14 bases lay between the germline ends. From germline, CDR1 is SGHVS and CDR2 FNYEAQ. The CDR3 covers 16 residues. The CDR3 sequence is CASSPGGGHSNQPQHF. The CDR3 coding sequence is TGTGCCAGCAGCCCCGGGGGGGGTCATAGCAATCAGCCCCAGCATTTT.

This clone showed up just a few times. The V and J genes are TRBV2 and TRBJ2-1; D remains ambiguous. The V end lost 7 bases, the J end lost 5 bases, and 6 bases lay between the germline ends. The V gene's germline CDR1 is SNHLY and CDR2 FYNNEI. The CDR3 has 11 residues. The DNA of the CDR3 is TGTGCCAGCACGGAGAACAATGAGCAGTTCTTC. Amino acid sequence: CASTENNEQFF.

Written as DNA, the CDR3 is TGTGCCAGCAGCCCTTTCATAGATCCAGGGGGCGGGAATGAAAAACTGTTTTTT. Protein: CASSPFIDPGGGNEKLFF. The V call is TRBV9, the J call TRBJ1-4, with 8 bases matching TRBD1. Trimming cost V 4 bases and J 5 bases; bases outside gene matches: 16. Germline CDR1 is SGDLS and CDR2 is YYNGEE. The CDR3 has 18 amino acids.

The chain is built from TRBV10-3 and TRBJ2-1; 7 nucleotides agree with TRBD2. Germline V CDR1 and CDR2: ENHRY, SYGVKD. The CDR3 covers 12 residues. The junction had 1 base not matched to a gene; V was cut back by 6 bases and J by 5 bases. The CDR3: CAIRGGDNEQFF. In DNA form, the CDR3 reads TGTGCCATCAGGGGGGGGGACAATGAGCAGTTCTTC.

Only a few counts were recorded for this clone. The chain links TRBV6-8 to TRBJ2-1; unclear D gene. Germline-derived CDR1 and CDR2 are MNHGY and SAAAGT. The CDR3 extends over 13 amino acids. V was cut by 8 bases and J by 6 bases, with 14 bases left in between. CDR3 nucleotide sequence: TGTGCCAGCGGTTTAGTCGCTCTCAATGAGCAGTTCTTC. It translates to CASGLVALNEQFF.

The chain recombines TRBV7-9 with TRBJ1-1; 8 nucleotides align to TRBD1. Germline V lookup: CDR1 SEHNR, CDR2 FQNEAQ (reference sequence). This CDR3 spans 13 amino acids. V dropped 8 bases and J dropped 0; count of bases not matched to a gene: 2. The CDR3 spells CASDRGLNTEAFF. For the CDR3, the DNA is TGTGCCAGCGACAGGGGCCTGAACACTGAAGCTTTCTTT.